This T cell receptor beta chain is from a study of T-cell memory formation after mild COVID-19. General study findings and limits: Whether day 37 second-wave clones are SARS-CoV-2-specific was not confirmed.

Researchers used 5'RACE with constant-segment primers to make TCR alpha and TCR beta cDNA libraries that carry sample barcodes and UMIs. TCRdb ran MiXCR on the 5' RACE reads and lists one entry per CDR3 protein. The table includes about 290,000 distinct CDR3 sequences, roughly 15% detected once. Worth noting for this clonotype: Its matching antigen is unknown.

The germline V gene has CDR1 MNHNS and CDR2 SASEGT. The CDR3 has 15 amino acids. Deletions cut 4 bases from V and 4 bases from J, with 15 bases between. J is TRBJ2-3 and V is TRBV6-1, with no clear D. Sequenced input: PBMCs or a T cell subset sorted from them (not recorded which). The origin of this receptor is a man between 18 and 29 years old who had mild COVID-19 (a few samples of this study predate the infection). Cell type and time point are not known. The CDR3 nucleotides are TGTGCCAGCAGTGTTACCGTCCGGAGCCCAGATACGCAGTATTTT. Amino acids: CASSVTVRSPDTQYF.